Shown below are 13 T cell receptor beta chains from a single sample sequenced in a study of T cell responses to AZD1222 COVID-19 vaccine. TCRdb keeps only in-frame clones here, not all; method: immunoSEQ multiplex PCR. The sample has tens of thousands of clones, over 75% seen once. Sequencing used peripheral blood, obtained 28 days after the second AZD1222 dose. These receptors were taken from an adult who received the AZD1222 COVID-19 vaccine.

The J gene is TRBJ2-7, the V gene TRBV20-1; TRBD2 aligns across 7 bases. CDR1 and CDR2 from the germline V gene are DFQATT and SNEGSKA (reference sequence). The CDR3 has 15 residues. The trim removed 3 bases at V and 2 bases at J, leaving 10 bases unmatched. DNA of the CDR3: TGCAGTGCTAGTCGGTCGGGGGGTGGTCCCTACGAGCAGTACTTC. Its translation is CSASRSGGGPYEQYF.

J is TRBJ1-4 and V is TRBV25-1; TRBD1 matches 8 bases. The CDR3 extends over 15 amino acids. CDR1 is MGHDK, CDR2 SYGVNS, per germline. V lost 2 bases and J lost 7; bases outside the gene matches: 6. The CDR3 region is CASSELDREVEKLFF. The CDR3 DNA reads as TGTGCCAGCAGTGAACTGGACAGGGAGGTTGAAAAACTGTTTTTT.

The CDR3 sequence is CARSLEAQKSNEQFF. DNA for the CDR3: TGTGCCAGAAGCTTAGAGGCCCAGAAGTCGAATGAGCAGTTCTTC. V usage is TRBV5-3 and J usage is TRBJ2-1; no definite D call. TRBV5-3 is labeled an ORF, and its function is uncertain. The V gene lost 2 bases and the J gene lost 7 bases, with 16 bases spanning the gap. The CDR3 spans 15 residues.

The chain has TRBV21-1 and TRBJ2-7; the listed D gene, TRBD1, was not tested against the DNA. TRBV21-1 is flagged as a pseudogene. This CDR3 spans 14 amino acids. CDR3 amino acids: CASSKGTGDYEQYF. The CDR3 DNA follows: TGTGCCAGCAGCAAAGGGACAGGGGACTACGAGCAGTACTTC.

V gene TRBV20-1 combines with J gene TRBJ2-3; D is unclear. In germline, CDR1 is DFQATT, CDR2 SNEGSKA (reference sequence). V lost 3 bases, J lost 1 base, and 8 bases lay in between. The length of the CDR3 is 13 residues. CDR3 in DNA: TGCAGTGCTAGTGGAGAGGGCACAGATACGCAGTATTTT. This encodes CSASGEGTDTQYF.

This chain joins TRBV4-3 and TRBJ1-4, with D tentatively TRBD1 (5 bases). Germline CDR1 reads LGHNA; CDR2 reads YSLEER. The V end lost 1 base, the J end lost 4 bases, and 10 bases lay between the germline ends. The CDR3 length is 15 residues. CDR3 loop: CASSQAGTHNEKLFF. CDR3 sequence (DNA): TGCGCCAGCAGCCAAGCCGGGACTCATAATGAAAAACTGTTTTTT.

The chain links TRBV20-1 to TRBJ2-7, with a possible D match to TRBD2 (6 bases). Deletions cut 3 bases from V and 3 bases from J, with 15 bases between. Germline V gene sequence: CDR1 DFQATT, CDR2 SNEGSKA (reference sequence). CDR3 length: 14 residues. Written as DNA, the CDR3 is TGCAGTGCTAGTTTTCGGACTATGGGCTACGAGCAGTACTTC. This translates into CSASFRTMGYEQYF.

The chain has TRBV5-1 and TRBJ2-3; possible D gene TRBD2, 6 bases. Trimming cost V 2 bases and J 2 bases, with 12 bases left between them. Looked up from germline, CDR1 is SGHRS and CDR2 is YFSETQ. The CDR3 contains 15 residues. The CDR3 sequence is CASSFGSGSTDTQYF. The DNA for the CDR3 is TGCGCCAGCAGCTTCGGTAGCGGATCCACAGATACGCAGTATTTT.

The chain carries TRBV18 and TRBJ2-2, with D possibly TRBD2 on 5 matching bases. The V end was cut by 3 bases, the J end by 7 bases, with 9 bases between. This CDR3 region has 13 residues. Germline CDR1 reads KGHSH; CDR2 reads LQKENI. The CDR3 spells CASSPQEVGELFF. As DNA, the CDR3 is TGTGCCAGCTCACCCCAGGAGGTCGGGGAGCTGTTTTTT.

The chain uses TRBV30 and TRBJ1-1; D is undetermined. V shed 2 bases and J shed 1 base, with 11 bases lying between them. Germline V gene lookup returns CDR1 GTSNPN and CDR2 SVGIG (reference sequence). This CDR3 has 14 amino acids. Here the CDR3 reads CAWSPGLGNTEAFF. As DNA, the CDR3 is TGTGCCTGGAGTCCAGGCTTGGGGAACACTGAAGCTTTCTTT.

This chain connects TRBV30 to TRBJ1-2; TRBD1 agrees at 8 bases. The V gene end was trimmed by 3 bases and the J gene end by 3 bases; junction bases not matched to a gene: 6. CDR1 is GTSNPN, CDR2 SVGIG, per germline (reference sequence). This CDR3 is 14 amino acids long. CDR3: CAWSPGGVYYGYTF. In nucleotides, the CDR3 is TGTGCCTGGAGCCCAGGGGGCGTTTACTATGGCTACACCTTC.

J is TRBJ2-2 and V is TRBV7-2, with D unresolved. Germline CDR1 reads SGHTA; CDR2 reads FQGNSA. This CDR3 has 14 residues. V shed 2 bases and J shed 1 base, with 5 bases lying between them. CDR3 sequence: CASSLWGNTGELFF. The DNA for the CDR3 is TGTGCCAGCAGCTTATGGGGGAACACCGGGGAGCTGTTTTTT.

The chain has TRBV7-3 and TRBJ2-1; no reliable D call. Germline assignment: CDR1 SGHTA and CDR2 FQGTGA. V was cut by 2 bases and J by 4 bases, with 9 bases left in between. The CDR3 spans 14 residues. The DNA of the CDR3 is TGTGCCAGCAGCTTAGGCGTGGGGTACAATGAGCAGTTCTTC. Encoded protein: CASSLGVGYNEQFF. The full variable domain, rest sourced from reference TRBV7-3 and TRBJ2-1, is GAGVSQTPSNKVTEKGKYVELRCDPISGHTALYWYRQSLGQGPEFLIYFQGTGAADDSGLPNDRFFAVRPEGSVSTLKIQRTERGDSAVYLCASSLGVGYNEQFFGPGTRLTVL.